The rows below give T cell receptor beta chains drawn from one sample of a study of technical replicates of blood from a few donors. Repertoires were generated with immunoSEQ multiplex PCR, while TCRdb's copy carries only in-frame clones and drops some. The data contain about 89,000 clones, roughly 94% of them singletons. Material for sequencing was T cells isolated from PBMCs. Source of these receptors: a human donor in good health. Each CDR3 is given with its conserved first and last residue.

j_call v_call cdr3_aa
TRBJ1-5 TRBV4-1 CASSHGQGARSNQPQHF
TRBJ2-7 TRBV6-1 CASSELRMDEQYF
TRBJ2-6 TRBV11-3 CASSYGEGLGANVLTF
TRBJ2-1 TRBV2 CASRDPGENEQFF
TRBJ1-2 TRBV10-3 CAISDTEVYGYTF
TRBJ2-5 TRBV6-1 CASSEAGGKETQYF
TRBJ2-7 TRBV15 CATSGVTGVREQYF
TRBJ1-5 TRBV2 CATSLEQSNQPQHF
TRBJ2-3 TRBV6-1 CASSGMGLATTDTQYF
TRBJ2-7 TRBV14 CASSQEGTGGFEQYF
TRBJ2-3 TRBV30 CAWSYERGKDTQYF
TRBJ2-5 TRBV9 CASSTGSVSLQETQYF
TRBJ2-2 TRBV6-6 CASSYPTGSNTGELFF
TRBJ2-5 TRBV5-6 CASSLALALTWKTQYF
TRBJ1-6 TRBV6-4 CASSRFPTVTGEQDSPLHF
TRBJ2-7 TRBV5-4 CASSHVSGAGYEQYF
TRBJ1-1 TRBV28 CASSPYGGDTEAFF
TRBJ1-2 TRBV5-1 CASSIGQGFGYTF
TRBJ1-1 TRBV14 CASSQRPGFSLMNTEAFF
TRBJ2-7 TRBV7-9 CASSLSDLPSYEQYF
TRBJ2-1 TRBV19 CASSIGGGAIEQFF
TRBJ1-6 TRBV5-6 CASNTLGTSLRPLHF
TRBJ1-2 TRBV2 CASSESAYGYTF
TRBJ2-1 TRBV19 CASTFLNEQFF
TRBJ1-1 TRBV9 CASSVRDSMNTEAFF
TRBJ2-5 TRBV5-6 CASSFGVGVLAQYF
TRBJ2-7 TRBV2 CASSEAGGDEQYF
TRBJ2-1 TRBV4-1 CASSLAVSSYNEQFF
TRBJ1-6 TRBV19 CASSMGWGLSPLHF
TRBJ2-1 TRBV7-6 CASSQGRGWGKQFF
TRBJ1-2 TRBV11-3 CASSPQGVGRGEYGYTF
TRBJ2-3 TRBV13 CASSSLARGGADTQYF
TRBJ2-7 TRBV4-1 CASSQEWRTSVYEQYF
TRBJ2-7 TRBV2 CASSVKGAVYEQYF
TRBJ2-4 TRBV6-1 CASSGDWGYIQYF
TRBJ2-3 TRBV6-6 CASTSPSGDTQYF
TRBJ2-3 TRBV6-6 CASSPGLAKYF
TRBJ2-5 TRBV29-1 CSVESRLAAMETQYF